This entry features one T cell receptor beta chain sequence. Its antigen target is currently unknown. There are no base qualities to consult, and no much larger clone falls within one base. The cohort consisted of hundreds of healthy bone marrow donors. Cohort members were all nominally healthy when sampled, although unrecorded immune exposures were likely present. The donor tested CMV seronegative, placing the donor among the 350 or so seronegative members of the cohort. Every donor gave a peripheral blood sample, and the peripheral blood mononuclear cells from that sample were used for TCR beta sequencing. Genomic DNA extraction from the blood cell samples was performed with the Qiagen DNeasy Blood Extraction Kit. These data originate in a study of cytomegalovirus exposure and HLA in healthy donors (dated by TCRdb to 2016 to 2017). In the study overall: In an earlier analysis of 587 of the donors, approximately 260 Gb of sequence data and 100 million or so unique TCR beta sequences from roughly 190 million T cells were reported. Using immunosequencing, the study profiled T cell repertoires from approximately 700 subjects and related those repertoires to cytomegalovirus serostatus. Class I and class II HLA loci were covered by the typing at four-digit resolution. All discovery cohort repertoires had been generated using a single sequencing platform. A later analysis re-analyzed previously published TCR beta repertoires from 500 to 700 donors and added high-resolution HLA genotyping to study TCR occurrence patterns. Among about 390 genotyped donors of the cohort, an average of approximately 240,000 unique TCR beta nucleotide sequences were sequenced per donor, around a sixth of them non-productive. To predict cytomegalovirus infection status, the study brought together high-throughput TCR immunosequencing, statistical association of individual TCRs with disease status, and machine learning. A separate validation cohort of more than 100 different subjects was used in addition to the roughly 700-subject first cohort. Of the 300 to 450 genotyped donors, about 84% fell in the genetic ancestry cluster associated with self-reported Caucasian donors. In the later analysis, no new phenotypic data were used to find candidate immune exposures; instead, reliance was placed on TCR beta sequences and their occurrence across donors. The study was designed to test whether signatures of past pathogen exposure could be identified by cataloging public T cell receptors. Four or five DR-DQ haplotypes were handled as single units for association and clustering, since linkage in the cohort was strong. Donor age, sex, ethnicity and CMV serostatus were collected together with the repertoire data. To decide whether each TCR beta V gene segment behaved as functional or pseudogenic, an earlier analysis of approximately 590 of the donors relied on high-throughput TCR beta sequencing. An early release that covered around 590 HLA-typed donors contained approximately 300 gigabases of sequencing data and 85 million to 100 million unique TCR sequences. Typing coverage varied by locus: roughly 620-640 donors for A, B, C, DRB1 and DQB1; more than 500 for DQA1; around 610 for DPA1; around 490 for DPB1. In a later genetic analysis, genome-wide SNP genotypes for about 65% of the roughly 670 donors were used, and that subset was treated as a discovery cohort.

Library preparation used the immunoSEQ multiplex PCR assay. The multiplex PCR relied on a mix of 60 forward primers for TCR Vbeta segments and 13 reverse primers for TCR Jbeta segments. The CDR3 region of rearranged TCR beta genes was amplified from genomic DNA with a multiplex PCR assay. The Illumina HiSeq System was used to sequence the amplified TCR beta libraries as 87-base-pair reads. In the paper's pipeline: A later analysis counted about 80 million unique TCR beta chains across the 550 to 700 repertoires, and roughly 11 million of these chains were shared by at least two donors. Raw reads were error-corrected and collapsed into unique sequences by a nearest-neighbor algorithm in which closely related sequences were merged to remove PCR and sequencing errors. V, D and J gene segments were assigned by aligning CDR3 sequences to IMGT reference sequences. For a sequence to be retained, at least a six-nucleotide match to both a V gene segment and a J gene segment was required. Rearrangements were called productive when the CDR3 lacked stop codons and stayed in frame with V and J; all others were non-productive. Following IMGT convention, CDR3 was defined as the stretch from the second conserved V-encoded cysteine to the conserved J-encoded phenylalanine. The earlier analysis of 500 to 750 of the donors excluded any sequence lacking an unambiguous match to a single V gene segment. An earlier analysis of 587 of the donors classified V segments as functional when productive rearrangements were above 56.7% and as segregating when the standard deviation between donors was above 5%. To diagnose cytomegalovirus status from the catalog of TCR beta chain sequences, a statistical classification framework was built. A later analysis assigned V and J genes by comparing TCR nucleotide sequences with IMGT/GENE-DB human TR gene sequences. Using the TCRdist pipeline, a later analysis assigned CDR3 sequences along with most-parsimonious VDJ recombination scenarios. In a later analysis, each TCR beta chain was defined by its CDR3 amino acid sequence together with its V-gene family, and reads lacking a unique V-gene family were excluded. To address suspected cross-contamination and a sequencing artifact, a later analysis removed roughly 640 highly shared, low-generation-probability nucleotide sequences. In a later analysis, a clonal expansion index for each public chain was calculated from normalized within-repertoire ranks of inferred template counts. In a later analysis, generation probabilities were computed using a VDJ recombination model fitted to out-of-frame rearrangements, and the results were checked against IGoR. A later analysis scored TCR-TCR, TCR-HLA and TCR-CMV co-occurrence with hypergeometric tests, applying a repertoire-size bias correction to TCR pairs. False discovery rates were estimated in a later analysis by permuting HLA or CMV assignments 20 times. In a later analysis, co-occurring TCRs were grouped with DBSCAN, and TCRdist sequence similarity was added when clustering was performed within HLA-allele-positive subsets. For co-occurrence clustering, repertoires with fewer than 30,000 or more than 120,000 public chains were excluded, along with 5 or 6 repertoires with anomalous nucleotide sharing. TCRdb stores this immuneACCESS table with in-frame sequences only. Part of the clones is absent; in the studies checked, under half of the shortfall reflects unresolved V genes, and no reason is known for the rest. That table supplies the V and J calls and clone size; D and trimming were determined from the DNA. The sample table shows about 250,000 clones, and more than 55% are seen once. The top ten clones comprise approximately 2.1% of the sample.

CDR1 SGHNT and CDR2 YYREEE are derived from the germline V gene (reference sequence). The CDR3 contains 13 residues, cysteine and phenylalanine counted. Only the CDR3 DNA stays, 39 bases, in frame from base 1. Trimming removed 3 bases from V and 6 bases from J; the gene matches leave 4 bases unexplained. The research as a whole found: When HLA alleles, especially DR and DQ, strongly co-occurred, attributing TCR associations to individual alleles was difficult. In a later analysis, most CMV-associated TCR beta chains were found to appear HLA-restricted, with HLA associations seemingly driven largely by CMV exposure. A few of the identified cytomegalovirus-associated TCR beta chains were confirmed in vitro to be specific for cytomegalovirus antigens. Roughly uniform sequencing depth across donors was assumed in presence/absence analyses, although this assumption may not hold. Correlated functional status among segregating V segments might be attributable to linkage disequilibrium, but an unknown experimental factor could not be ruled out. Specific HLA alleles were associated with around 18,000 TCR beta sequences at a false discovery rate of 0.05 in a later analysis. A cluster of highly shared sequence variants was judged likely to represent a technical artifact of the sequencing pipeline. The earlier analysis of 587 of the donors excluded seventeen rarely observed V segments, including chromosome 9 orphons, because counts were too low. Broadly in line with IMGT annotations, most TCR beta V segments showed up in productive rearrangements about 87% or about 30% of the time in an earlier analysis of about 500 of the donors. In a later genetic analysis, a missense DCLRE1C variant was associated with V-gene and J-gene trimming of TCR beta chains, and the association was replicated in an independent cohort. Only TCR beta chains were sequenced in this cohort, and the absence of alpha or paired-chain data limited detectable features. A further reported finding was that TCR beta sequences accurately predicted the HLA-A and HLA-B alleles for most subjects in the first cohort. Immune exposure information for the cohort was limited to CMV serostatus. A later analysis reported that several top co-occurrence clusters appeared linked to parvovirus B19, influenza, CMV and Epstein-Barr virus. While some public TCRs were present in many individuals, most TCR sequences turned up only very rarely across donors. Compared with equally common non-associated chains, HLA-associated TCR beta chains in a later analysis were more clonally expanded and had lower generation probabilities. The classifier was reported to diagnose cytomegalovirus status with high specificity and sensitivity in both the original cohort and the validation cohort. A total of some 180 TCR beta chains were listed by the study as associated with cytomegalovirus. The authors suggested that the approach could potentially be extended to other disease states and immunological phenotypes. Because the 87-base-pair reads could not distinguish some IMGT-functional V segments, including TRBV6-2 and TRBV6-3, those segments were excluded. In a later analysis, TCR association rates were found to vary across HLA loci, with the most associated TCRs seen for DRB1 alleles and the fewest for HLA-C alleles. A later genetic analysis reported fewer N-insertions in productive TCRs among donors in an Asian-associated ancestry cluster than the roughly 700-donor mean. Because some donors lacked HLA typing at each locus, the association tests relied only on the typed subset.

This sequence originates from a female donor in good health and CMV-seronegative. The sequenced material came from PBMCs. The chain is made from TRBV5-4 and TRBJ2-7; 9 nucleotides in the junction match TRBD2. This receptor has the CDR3 CASSYLAGVEQYF. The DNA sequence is TGTGCCAGCAGCTATTTAGCGGGAGTCGAGCAGTACTTC. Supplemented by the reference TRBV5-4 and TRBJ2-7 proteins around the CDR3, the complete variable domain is ETGVTQSPTHLIKTRGQQVTLRCSSQSGHNTVSWYQQALGQGPQFIFQYYREEENGRGNFPPRFSGLQFPNYSSELNVNALELDDSALYLCASSYLAGVEQYFGPGTRLTVT.